This T cell receptor beta chain was identified in a study of blood T cells in healthy people across ages. CDR3 length equals 17 residues. Germline CDR1 and CDR2: KGHSH and LQKENI. A J-beta primer mix and a sample-barcoded 5' primer were used in a second PCR of roughly 6 to 12 cycles. TCRdb itself ran the 5' RACE reads through MiXCR, one entry per CDR3 protein. The table has over 500,000 distinct CDR3 sequences, under 65% seen once. Whole-study findings and limits: Researchers deemed the diversity estimates from one million T cells underestimates.

As for this clonotype: Its antigen remains unknown. With a much larger clone just one base away, this may be a read error.

The material sequenced was blood. The clonotype originates from a woman aged 80 or over in good health. The V and J genes are TRBV18 and TRBJ2-5; TRBD2 aligns across 9 bases. The CDR3 region is CTSSPPDAGGIQETQYF. The CDR3 region has the DNA TGTACCAGCTCACCACCTGATGCGGGAGGGATACAAGAGACCCAGTACTTC.